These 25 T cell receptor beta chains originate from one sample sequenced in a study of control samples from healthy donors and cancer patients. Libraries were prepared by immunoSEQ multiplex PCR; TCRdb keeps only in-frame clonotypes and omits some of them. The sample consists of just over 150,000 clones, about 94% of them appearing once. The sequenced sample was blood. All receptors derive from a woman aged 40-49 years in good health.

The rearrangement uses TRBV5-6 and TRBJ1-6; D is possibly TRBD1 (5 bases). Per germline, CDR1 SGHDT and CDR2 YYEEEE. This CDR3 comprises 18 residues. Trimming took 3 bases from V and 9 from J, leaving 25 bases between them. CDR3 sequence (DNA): TGTGCCAGCAGCTCCTACCACTACCGGGCCAAAAGGGGTTCACCCCTCCACTTT. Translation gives CASSSYHYRAKRGSPLHF. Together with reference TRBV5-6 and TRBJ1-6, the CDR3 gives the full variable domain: DAGVTQSPTHLIKTRGQQVTLRCSPKSGHDTVSWYQQALGQGPQFIFQYYEEEERQRGNFPDRFSGHQFPNYSSELNVNALLLGDSALYLCASSSYHYRAKRGSPLHFGNGTRLTVT.

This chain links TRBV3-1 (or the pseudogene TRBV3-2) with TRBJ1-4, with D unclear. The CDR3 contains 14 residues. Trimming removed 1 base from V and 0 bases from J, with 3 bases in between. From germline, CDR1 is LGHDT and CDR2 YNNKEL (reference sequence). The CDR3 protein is CASSQGSTNEKLFF. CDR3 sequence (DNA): TGTGCCAGCAGCCAAGGGTCAACTAATGAAAAACTGTTTTTT.

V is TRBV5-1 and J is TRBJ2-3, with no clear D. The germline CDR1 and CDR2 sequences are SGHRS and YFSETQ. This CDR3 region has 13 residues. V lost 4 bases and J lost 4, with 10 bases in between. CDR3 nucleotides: TGCGCCAGCAGCCTGGGCACTTCAGATACGCAGTATTTT. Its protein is CASSLGTSDTQYF.

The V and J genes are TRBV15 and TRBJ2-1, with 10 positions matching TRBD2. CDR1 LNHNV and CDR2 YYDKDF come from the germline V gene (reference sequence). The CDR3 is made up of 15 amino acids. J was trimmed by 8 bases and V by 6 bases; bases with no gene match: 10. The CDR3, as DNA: TGTGCCACCAGTAATATACTAGCGGGGTTCGATGAGCAGTTCTTC. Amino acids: CATSNILAGFDEQFF.

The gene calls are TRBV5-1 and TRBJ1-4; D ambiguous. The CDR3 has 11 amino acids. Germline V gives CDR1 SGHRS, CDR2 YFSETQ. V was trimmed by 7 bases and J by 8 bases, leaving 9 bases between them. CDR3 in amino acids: CASREGEKLFF. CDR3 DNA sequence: TGCGCCAGCCGGGAAGGAGAAAAACTGTTTTTT. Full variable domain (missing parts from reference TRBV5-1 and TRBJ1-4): KAGVTQTPRYLIKTRGQQVTLSCSPISGHRSVSWYQQTPGQGLQFLFEYFSETQRNKGNFPGRFSGRQFSNSRSEMNVSTLELGDSALYLCASREGEKLFFGSGTQLSVL.

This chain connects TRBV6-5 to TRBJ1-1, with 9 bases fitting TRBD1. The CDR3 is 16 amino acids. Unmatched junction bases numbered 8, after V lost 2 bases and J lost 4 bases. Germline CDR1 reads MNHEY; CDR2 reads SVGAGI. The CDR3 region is CASSYLHTQGATEAFF. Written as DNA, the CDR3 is TGTGCCAGCAGTTACCTCCATACACAGGGGGCCACTGAAGCTTTCTTT.

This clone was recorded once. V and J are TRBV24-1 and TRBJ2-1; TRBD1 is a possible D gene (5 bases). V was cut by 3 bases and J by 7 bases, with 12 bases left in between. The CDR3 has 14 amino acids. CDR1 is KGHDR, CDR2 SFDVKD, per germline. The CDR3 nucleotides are TGTGCCACCAGTGATCGGCTAAGGGGAAATGAGCAGTTCTTC. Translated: CATSDRLRGNEQFF.

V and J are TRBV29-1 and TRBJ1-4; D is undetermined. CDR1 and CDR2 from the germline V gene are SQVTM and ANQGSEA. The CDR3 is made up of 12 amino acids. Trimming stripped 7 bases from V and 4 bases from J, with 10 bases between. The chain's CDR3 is CSAHYSNEKLFF. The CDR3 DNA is TGCAGCGCCCACTACAGTAATGAAAAACTGTTTTTT.

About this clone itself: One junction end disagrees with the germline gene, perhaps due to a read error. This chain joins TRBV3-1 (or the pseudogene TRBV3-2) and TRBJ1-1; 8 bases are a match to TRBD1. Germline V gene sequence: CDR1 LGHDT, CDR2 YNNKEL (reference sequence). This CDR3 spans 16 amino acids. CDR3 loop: CASSHLTDRADTETFF. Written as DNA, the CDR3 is TGTGCCAGCAGCCACCTTACGGACAGGGCGGACACTGAAACTTTCTTT.

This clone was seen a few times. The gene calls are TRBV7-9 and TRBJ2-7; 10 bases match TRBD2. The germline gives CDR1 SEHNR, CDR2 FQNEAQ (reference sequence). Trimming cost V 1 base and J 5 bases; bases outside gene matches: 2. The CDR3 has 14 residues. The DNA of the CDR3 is TGTGCCAGCAGCTTAGGGGGACTAGCGAACGAGCAGTACTTC. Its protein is CASSLGGLANEQYF.

CDR3 DNA: TGTGCCAGCAGTTATACCCGGTATAGGGGGAATGAGCAGTTCTTC. It translates to CASSYTRYRGNEQFF. V gene TRBV6-2 or TRBV6-3 combines with J gene TRBJ2-1; D is perhaps TRBD1 (6 bases). Trimming removed 3 bases from V and 7 bases from J, with 16 bases in between. The CDR3 runs 15 residues. CDR1 is MNHEY and CDR2 is SVGEGT in the germline V gene.

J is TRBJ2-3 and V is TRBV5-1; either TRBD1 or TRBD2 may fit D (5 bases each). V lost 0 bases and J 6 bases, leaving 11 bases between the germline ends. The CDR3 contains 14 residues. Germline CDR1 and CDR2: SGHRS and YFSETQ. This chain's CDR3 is CASSLGQGDDTQYF. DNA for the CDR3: TGCGCCAGCAGCTTGGGTCAGGGAGATGATACGCAGTATTTT.

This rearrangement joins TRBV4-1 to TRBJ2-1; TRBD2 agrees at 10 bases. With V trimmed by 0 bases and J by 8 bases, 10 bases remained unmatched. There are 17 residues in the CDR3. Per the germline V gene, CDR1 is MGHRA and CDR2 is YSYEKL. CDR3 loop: CASSQDKERGGWDEQFF. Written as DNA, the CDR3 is TGCGCCAGCAGCCAAGATAAGGAGCGGGGGGGCTGGGATGAGCAGTTCTTC.

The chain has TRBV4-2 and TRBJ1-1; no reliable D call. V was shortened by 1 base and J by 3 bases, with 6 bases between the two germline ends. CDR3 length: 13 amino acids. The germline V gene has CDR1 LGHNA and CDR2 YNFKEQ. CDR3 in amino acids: CASSQVVDTEAFF. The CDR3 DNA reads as TGTGCCAGCAGCCAAGTCGTGGACACTGAAGCTTTCTTT.

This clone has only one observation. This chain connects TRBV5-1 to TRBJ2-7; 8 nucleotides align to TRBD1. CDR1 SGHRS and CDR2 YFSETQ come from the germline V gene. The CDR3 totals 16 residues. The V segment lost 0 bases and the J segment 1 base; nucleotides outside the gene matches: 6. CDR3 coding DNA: TGCGCCAGCAGCTTGGTTGCAGGGGGCCTATCCTACGAGCAGTACTTC. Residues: CASSLVAGGLSYEQYF.

The CDR3 nucleotides are TGTGCCAGCAAACGGGGACTCGGCAATCAGCCCCAGCATTTT. The encoded protein is CASKRGLGNQPQHF. The chain links TRBV2 to TRBJ1-5; D is perhaps TRBD1 (5 bases). Between the trimmed V and J ends, which lost 7 bases and 2 bases, there was a span of 12 bases. The germline V gene has CDR1 SNHLY and CDR2 FYNNEI. This CDR3 region has 14 residues.

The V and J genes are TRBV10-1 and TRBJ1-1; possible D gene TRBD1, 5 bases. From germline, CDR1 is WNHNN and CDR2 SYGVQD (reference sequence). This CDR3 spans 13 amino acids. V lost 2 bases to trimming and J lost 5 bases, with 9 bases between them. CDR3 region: CASSEAGGTEAFF. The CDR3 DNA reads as TGCGCCAGCAGTGAGGCGGGGGGAACTGAAGCTTTCTTT.

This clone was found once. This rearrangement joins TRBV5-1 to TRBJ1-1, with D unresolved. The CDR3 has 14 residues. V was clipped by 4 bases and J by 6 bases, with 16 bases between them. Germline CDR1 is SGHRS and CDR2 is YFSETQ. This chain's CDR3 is CASSHDLLSAEAFF. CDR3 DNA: TGCGCCAGCAGCCATGACTTATTATCCGCTGAAGCTTTCTTT. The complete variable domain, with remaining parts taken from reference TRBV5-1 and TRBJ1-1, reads KAGVTQTPRYLIKTRGQQVTLSCSPISGHRSVSWYQQTPGQGLQFLFEYFSETQRNKGNFPGRFSGRQFSNSRSEMNVSTLELGDSALYLCASSHDLLSAEAFFGQGTRLTVV.

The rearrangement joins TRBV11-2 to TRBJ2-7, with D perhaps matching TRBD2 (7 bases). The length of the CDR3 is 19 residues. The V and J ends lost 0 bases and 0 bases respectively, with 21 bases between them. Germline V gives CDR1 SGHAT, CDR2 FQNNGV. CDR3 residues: CASSLDLGGGGHRSYEQYF. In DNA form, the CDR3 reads TGTGCCAGCAGCTTAGATCTAGGGGGAGGGGGACACCGCTCCTACGAGCAGTACTTC.

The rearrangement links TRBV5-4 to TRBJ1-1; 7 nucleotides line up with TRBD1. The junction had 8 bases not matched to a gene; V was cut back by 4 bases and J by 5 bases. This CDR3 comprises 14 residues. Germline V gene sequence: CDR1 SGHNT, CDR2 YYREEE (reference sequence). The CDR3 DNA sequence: TGTGCCAGCAGCGGAACAGGGGTAGGAACTGAAGCTTTCTTT. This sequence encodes CASSGTGVGTEAFF.

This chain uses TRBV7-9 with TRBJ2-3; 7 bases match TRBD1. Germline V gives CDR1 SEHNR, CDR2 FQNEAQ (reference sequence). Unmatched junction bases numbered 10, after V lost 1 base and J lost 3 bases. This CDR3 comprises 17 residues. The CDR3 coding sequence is TGTGCCAGCAGCTTAGGTGGGGGTGCCAGGGGGACAGATACGCAGTATTTT. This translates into CASSLGGGARGTDTQYF.

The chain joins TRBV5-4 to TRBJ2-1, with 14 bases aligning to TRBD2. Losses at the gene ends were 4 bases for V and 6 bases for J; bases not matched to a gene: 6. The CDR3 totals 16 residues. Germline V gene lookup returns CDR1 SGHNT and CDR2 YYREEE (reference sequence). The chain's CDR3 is CASSIPTSGGANEQFF. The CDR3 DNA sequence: TGTGCCAGCAGCATTCCGACTAGCGGGGGGGCCAATGAGCAGTTCTTC.

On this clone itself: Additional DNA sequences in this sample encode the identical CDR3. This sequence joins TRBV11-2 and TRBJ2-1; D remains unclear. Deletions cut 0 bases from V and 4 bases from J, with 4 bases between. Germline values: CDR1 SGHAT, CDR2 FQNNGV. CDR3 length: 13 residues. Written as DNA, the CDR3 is TGTGCCAGCAGCTTAGAGGTTTACAATGAGCAGTTCTTC. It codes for CASSLEVYNEQFF.

The CDR3 reads CASSVGSWDSRTEAFF. The CDR3 DNA reads TGTGCCAGCAGCGTAGGGAGTTGGGACAGTCGTACTGAAGCTTTCTTT. The rearrangement joins TRBV9 to TRBJ1-1; TRBD1 agrees at 7 bases. This CDR3 region has 16 residues. The germline CDR1 and CDR2 sequences are SGDLS and YYNGEE. The trim removed 0 bases at V and 5 bases at J, leaving 10 bases unmatched.

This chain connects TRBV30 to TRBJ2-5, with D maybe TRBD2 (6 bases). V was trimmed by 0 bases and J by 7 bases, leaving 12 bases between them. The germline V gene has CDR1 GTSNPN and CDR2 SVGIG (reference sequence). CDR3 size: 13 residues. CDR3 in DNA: TGTGCCTGGAGTGTTGGCCCGCGGGGGACCCAGTACTTC. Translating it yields CAWSVGPRGTQYF.